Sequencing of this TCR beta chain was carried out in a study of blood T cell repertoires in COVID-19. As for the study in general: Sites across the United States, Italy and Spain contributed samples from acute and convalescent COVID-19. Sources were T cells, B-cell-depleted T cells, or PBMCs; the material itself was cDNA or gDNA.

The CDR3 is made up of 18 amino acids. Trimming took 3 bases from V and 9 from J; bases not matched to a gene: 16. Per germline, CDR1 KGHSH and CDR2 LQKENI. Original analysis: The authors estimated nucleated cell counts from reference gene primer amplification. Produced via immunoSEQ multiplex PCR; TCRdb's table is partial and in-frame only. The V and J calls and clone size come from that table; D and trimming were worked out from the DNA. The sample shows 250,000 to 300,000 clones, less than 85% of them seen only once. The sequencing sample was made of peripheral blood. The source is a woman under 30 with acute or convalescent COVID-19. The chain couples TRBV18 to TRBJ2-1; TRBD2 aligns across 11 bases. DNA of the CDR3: TGTGCCAGCTCACCTGGACTAGCGGGCAGGGCCCTTGGAGGTGAGCAGTTCTTC. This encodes CASSPGLAGRALGGEQFF.